The clone carrying this T cell receptor (beta chain) was observed a handful of times. Its antigen is unknown. Time point in this sample: after neoadjuvant nivolumab, at surgical resection. The patients had HPV-negative, locally advanced oral cavity squamous cell carcinoma. This CDR3 comprises 15 residues. Trimming took 1 base from V and 1 from J, leaving 11 bases between them. CDR1 is MGHRA and CDR2 is YSYEKL in the germline V gene. The data belong to a study of neoadjuvant anti-PD-1 for oral cavity cancer. The wider study: Patients without progression got a fourth dose around day 43.

Notes on the study in general: TCR analyses covered only a few patients per response group.

Sequencing used immunoSEQ multiplex PCR; TCRdb keeps in-frame clones, though not all of them. This sample yields over 65,000 clones, of which around 85% are seen a single time; 2.5% to 3.5% belongs to the top ten. The sequencing used PBMCs, collected after nivolumab (anti-PD-1) treatment. The sequence was collected from a person aged 35 to 85 with oral cavity squamous cell carcinoma. The rearrangement joins TRBV4-1 to TRBJ2-7; D perhaps matches TRBD2 (5 bases). The CDR3 is CASSQGRGKSYEQYF. The DNA for the CDR3 is TGCGCCAGCAGCCAAGGTAGAGGGAAATCCTACGAGCAGTACTTC.